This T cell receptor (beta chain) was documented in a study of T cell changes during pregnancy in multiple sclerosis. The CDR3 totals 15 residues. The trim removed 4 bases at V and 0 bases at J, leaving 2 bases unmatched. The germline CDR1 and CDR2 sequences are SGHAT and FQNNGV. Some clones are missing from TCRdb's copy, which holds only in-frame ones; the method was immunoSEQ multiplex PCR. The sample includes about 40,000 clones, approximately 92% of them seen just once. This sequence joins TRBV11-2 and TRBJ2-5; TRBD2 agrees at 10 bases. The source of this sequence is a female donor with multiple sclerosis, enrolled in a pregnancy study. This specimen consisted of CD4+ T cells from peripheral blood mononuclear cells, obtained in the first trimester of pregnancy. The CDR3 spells CASSSSGRNQETQYF. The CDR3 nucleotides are TGTGCCAGCAGCTCTAGCGGGAGAAACCAAGAGACCCAGTACTTC.